What follows are 28 T cell receptor beta chains derived from one specimen sequenced in a study of spatial heterogeneity in lung cancer. One entry per CDR3 protein results from TCRdb running MiXCR on the 5' RACE reads. Found here are over 10,000 distinct CDR3 sequences, roughly 5.2% of them singletons; the top ten hold roughly two fifths. The time point here: sample taken at primary tumor resection. Whole RNA came from tumor, nontumor lung or frozen PBMC and was sequenced without being sorted. The sequencing here drew on lung tumor tissue, taken at surgery. These receptors originate from a human donor with early-stage non-small cell lung cancer.

This clonotype was found many times. This beta chain was picked up by a library intended for alpha chains and is off target, so its count carries little meaning. V is TRBV7-2 and J is TRBJ2-2, with D unclear. The length of the CDR3 is 15 residues. V gave up 1 base and J gave up 0 bases, with 6 bases separating them. Per germline, CDR1 SGHTA and CDR2 FQGNSA. CDR3 region: CASSLGATNTGELFF. DNA for the CDR3: TGTGCCAGCAGCTTAGGGGCAACGAACACCGGGGAGCTGTTTTTT.

In regard to this clonotype: Because this beta chain is a stray read in a library intended to capture alpha chains, its abundance should not be given much weight. The V call is TRBV20-1, the J call TRBJ1-5, with 9 nucleotides matching TRBD1. The CDR3 totals 15 residues. V shed 3 bases and J 7 bases; nucleotides not matched to a gene: 10. Germline CDR1 reads DFQATT; CDR2 reads SNEGSKA (reference sequence). In nucleotides, the CDR3 is TGCAGTGCTAGTGCTAAAACAGGGGGCAGCCAGCCCCAGCATTTT. Its translation is CSASAKTGGSQPQHF.

In the case of this clonotype: This beta chain came through as a stray read in a library set up for alpha chains, and its size says little. The chain is built from TRBV7-2 and TRBJ2-7, with D unresolved. There are 14 residues in the CDR3. Germline-derived CDR1 and CDR2 are SGHTA and FQGNSA. The V gene lost 1 base and the J gene lost 3 bases, with 10 bases spanning the gap. The CDR3 protein is CASSLGPGNYEQYF. The CDR3 nucleotides read TGTGCCAGCAGCTTAGGCCCAGGCAACTACGAGCAGTACTTC.

This clonotype was seen repeatedly, ten times or more. Found in a library prepared for alpha chains, this beta chain is an off-target read, and its abundance has little meaning. The chain has TRBV6-6 and TRBJ2-1; TRBD1 matches at 10 bases. The germline V gene has CDR1 MNHNY and CDR2 SVGAGI (reference sequence). This CDR3 comprises 14 residues. J gave up 6 bases and V 5 bases, and 4 bases lay outside the gene matches. CDR3 sequence: CASSPGQGTNEQFF. CDR3 nucleotides: TGTGCCAGCAGTCCGGGACAGGGGACCAATGAGCAGTTCTTC.

This clonotype occurred many times. Since it is a stray read in a library aimed at alpha chains, this beta chain has a size that is not meaningful. The rearrangement uses TRBV20-1 and TRBJ1-5; D is perhaps TRBD1 (5 bases). The CDR3 totals 14 residues. V was pared by 0 bases and J by 0 bases, with 6 bases between. Germline V CDR1 and CDR2: DFQATT, SNEGSKA (reference sequence). This chain's CDR3 is CSAREQASNQPQHF. The CDR3 DNA follows: TGCAGTGCTAGAGAACAGGCTAGCAATCAGCCCCAGCATTTT.

Many counts were recorded for this clonotype. The library was prepared for alpha chains; this beta chain is a stray read, so its frequency means little. The J gene is TRBJ2-5, the V gene TRBV7-9, with 14 bases lining up with TRBD2. The germline gives CDR1 SEHNR, CDR2 FQNEAQ (reference sequence). Trimming took 2 bases from V and 7 from J; bases not matched to a gene: 9. This CDR3 spans 17 amino acids. CDR3 residues: CASSLSGLAGVSGTQYF. The CDR3 coding sequence is TGTGCCAGCAGCTTATCGGGACTAGCGGGAGTAAGTGGGACCCAGTACTTC.

This clonotype was seen ten or more times. Because the library targeted alpha chains, this beta chain is an off-target read whose size means little. The rearrangement links TRBV28 to TRBJ1-1; the match to TRBD1 covers 7 bases. This CDR3 spans 16 amino acids. V gave up 5 bases and J gave up 0 bases; unmatched junction bases: 9. The germline gives CDR1 MDHEN, CDR2 SYDVKM. In DNA, the CDR3 is TGTGCCAGCAGTCCCACAGGGGTAGGGATGAACACTGAAGCTTTCTTT. It encodes CASSPTGVGMNTEAFF.

This clonotype was picked up many times. The library was built for alpha chains, so this beta chain is an off-target read and its size means little. The chain employs TRBV6-5 and TRBJ1-5; D is uncertain. V lost 7 bases to trimming and J lost 3 bases, with 10 bases between them. The CDR3 runs 13 residues. Looked up from germline, CDR1 is MNHEY and CDR2 is SVGAGI. This chain's CDR3 is CASKRADNQPQHF. DNA of the CDR3: TGTGCCAGCAAACGGGCAGACAATCAGCCCCAGCATTTT.

This clonotype was observed at least ten times. As an off-target read in a library built for alpha chains, this beta chain has a frequency of little significance. V and J are TRBV7-3 and TRBJ1-5; no definite D call. The germline V and J ends were trimmed by 1 base and 9 bases, with 10 bases remaining between them. Germline V CDR1 and CDR2: SGHTA, FQGTGA. The CDR3 length is 13 residues. The DNA of the CDR3 is TGTGCCAGCAGCTTAAATAGCGCGGGGCCCCAGCATTTT. It is translated as CASSLNSAGPQHF.

This clonotype has at least ten counts. As an off-target read in a library built for alpha chains, this beta chain has a frequency of little significance. The rearrangement joins TRBV7-2 to TRBJ2-4, with 14 positions matching TRBD2. The V segment lost 6 bases and the J segment 3 bases; nucleotides outside the gene matches: 4. The CDR3 loop spans 16 amino acids. Germline V gene data show CDR1 as SGHTA and CDR2 as FQGNSA. CDR3 amino acids: CASSQGLAGDKNIQYF. The CDR3 nucleotides read TGTGCCAGCAGTCAGGGACTAGCGGGAGACAAAAACATTCAGTACTTC.

In its sample, this clonotype ranks as medium-sized. Because this beta chain is a stray read in a library intended to capture alpha chains, its abundance should not be given much weight. V gene TRBV28 combines with J gene TRBJ2-7, with no clear D. The V end was cut by 2 bases, the J end by 5 bases, with 7 bases between. CDR3 length: 12 residues. In germline, CDR1 is MDHEN, CDR2 SYDVKM. The CDR3 loop reads CASSLIGHEQYV. CDR3 coding DNA: TGTGCCAGCAGTTTAATTGGCCACGAGCAGTACGTC.

This clonotype was recorded many times. This beta chain slipped into a library made for alpha chains as a stray read, so its size is not meaningful. The chain carries TRBV10-2 and TRBJ2-5; 13 nucleotides match TRBD2. This CDR3 has 16 amino acids. The ends lost 3 bases at V and 3 bases at J; junction bases unmatched: 4. Germline CDR1 reads WSHSY; CDR2 reads SAAADI. In DNA, the CDR3 is TGCGCCAGCAGTGAACGGACTAGCGGGAGCGAAGAGACCCAGTACTTC. The encoded protein is CASSERTSGSEETQYF.

This clonotype was detected ten times or more. Because this beta chain is a stray read in a library intended to capture alpha chains, its abundance should not be given much weight. V and J are TRBV6-5 and TRBJ1-2, with 9 positions matching TRBD1. The V and J ends lost 6 bases and 7 bases, in that order; junction bases with no gene match: 9. This CDR3 spans 14 amino acids. Germline CDR1 MNHEY, CDR2 SVGAGI. CDR3: CASSRQGVGGGYTF. CDR3 sequence (DNA): TGTGCCAGCAGCCGACAGGGGGTAGGAGGTGGCTACACCTTC.

This clonotype is deemed medium-sized. Found in a library prepared for alpha chains, this beta chain is an off-target read, and its abundance has little meaning. The V gene is TRBV20-1, the J gene TRBJ2-7; D remains ambiguous. Trimming took off 6 bases at V and 1 base at J, with 13 bases between the two ends. This CDR3 comprises 13 residues. Germline-derived CDR1 and CDR2 are DFQATT and SNEGSKA (reference sequence). Here the CDR3 DNA reads TGCAGTGCCTTGGACGGTCTGTCCTACGAGCAGTACTTC. Amino acid sequence: CSALDGLSYEQYF.

In its sample, this clonotype was seen many times. This beta chain was picked up by a library intended for alpha chains and is off target, so its count carries little meaning. This chain links TRBV11-1 with TRBJ2-5, with a weak D call TRBD1 (6 bases). CDR3 length: 15 amino acids. Looked up from germline, CDR1 is SGHAT and CDR2 is FQDESV (reference sequence). V lost 5 bases and J 2 bases, leaving 15 bases between the germline ends. The CDR3 loop reads CASSRQATSQETQYF. The CDR3 coding sequence is TGTGCCAGCAGCCGACAGGCTACTTCACAAGAGACCCAGTACTTC.

This clonotype was seen repeatedly, ten times or more. Because this beta chain is a stray read in a library intended to capture alpha chains, its abundance should not be given much weight. The V gene is TRBV18, the J gene TRBJ1-1; unclear D gene. The CDR3 consists of 14 residues. In germline, CDR1 is KGHSH, CDR2 LQKENI. V was clipped by 6 bases and J by 5 bases, with 16 bases between them. CDR3 amino acids: CASSPREEWTEAFF. The DNA for the CDR3 is TGTGCCAGCTCCCCCCGGGAGGAGTGGACTGAAGCTTTCTTT. Looking up the rest from reference TRBV18 and TRBJ1-1 gives the full variable domain: NAGVMQNPRHLVRRRGQEARLRCSPMKGHSHVYWYRQLPEEGLKFMVYLQKENIIDESGMPKERFSAEFPKEGPSILRIQQVVRGDSAAYFCASSPREEWTEAFFGQGTRLTVV.

As for this clonotype: This beta chain lies outside the target of a library built for alpha chains; its clone size means little. V and J are TRBV15 and TRBJ1-5, with TRBD1 matching 12 bases. The CDR3 is made up of 18 amino acids. With 0 bases clipped from V and 4 bases from J, the junction kept 7 bases outside the gene matches. Germline loops: CDR1 LNHNV, CDR2 YYDKDF (reference sequence). CDR3: CATSRERDRGRRNQPQHF. In DNA form, the CDR3 reads TGTGCCACCAGCAGAGAGAGGGACAGGGGGCGCCGAAATCAGCCCCAGCATTTT.

Ten or more counts support this clonotype. Within a library made for alpha chains, this beta chain is off target, and its count is uninformative. The gene calls are TRBV7-2 and TRBJ2-3; 10 bases are a match to TRBD1. The CDR3 is 15 residues long. In germline, CDR1 is SGHTA, CDR2 FQGNSA. V was clipped by 7 bases and J by 3 bases; unmatched bases: 7. This chain's CDR3 is CASTPPGQGTDTQYF. CDR3 nucleotides: TGTGCCAGCACCCCACCGGGACAGGGGACAGATACGCAGTATTTT. The variable domain in full, completed from reference TRBV7-2 and TRBJ2-3, reads GAGVSQSPSNKVTEKGKDVELRCDPISGHTALYWYRQSLGQGLEFLIYFQGNSAPDKSGLPSDRFSAERTGGSVSTLTIQRTQQEDSAVYLCASTPPGQGTDTQYFGPGTRLTVL.

This clonotype has ten or more counts. This beta chain represents an off-target read in a library built for alpha chains; its size is of limited meaning. The V and J genes are TRBV18 and TRBJ2-7; D gene uncertain. CDR1 KGHSH and CDR2 LQKENI come from the germline V gene. This CDR3 is 16 amino acids long. Trimming cost V 5 bases and J 5 bases, with 22 bases left between them. CDR3 coding DNA: TGTGCCAGCTCAGTACAACCGGGTCCCTTTGCGCACGAGCAGTACGTC. It codes for CASSVQPGPFAHEQYV.

This clonotype was picked up many times. This beta chain is an unintended read in a library built for alpha chains; its size means little. The gene calls are TRBV2 and TRBJ2-3, with TRBD2 as a possible D gene (5 bases). The germline gives CDR1 SNHLY, CDR2 FYNNEI. The CDR3 totals 13 residues. V was pared by 4 bases and J by 10 bases, with 15 bases between. CDR3 nucleotide sequence: TGTGCCAGCAGTGTTTCCGCCGGGATTGCGCAGTATTTT. Residues: CASSVSAGIAQYF.

This clonotype has only a few counts. Because this beta chain is a stray read in a library intended to capture alpha chains, its abundance should not be given much weight. CDR3 sequence: CASTERQGATDTQYF. CDR3 in DNA: TGTGCCAGCACCGAGAGACAGGGGGCGACAGATACGCAGTATTTT. This chain joins TRBV6-6 and TRBJ2-3, with 10 bases that match TRBD1. The V gene's germline CDR1 is MNHNY and CDR2 SVGAGI (reference sequence). The V and J ends lost 7 bases and 3 bases, in that order; junction bases with no gene match: 7. This CDR3 contains 15 residues.

This clonotype has at least ten counts. This beta chain turned up in a library designed for alpha chains; as an off-target read, its abundance says little. The chain is built from TRBV27 and TRBJ1-4; TRBD1 matches 10 bases. Germline CDR1 MNHEY, CDR2 SMNVEV (reference sequence). The CDR3 is 15 amino acids. Trimming at V came to 3 bases and at J to 5 bases, leaving 3 bases not matched to a gene. As DNA, the CDR3 is TGTGCCAGCAGTTTCCGGGACAGGGGCAATGAAAAACTGTTTTTT. Its translation: CASSFRDRGNEKLFF. Complete variable domain (other parts from reference TRBV27 and TRBJ1-4): EAQVTQNPRYLITVTGKKLTVTCSQNMNHEYMSWYRQDPGLGLRQIYYSMNVEVTDKGDVPEGYKVSRKEKRNFPLILESPSPNQTSLYFCASSFRDRGNEKLFFGSGTQLSVL.

This clonotype was picked up many times. This beta chain turned up in a library designed for alpha chains; as an off-target read, its abundance says little. The CDR3 DNA reads as TGTGCCAGCAGTGCCGGACTAGCGGGAGTCTACGAGCAGTACGTC. Translated: CASSAGLAGVYEQYV. V usage is TRBV12-3 or TRBV12-4 and J usage is TRBJ2-7; 13 nucleotides agree with TRBD2. The CDR3 length is 15 residues. J lost 3 bases, V lost 5 bases, and 4 bases had no gene match.

This clonotype was detected ten times or more. This beta chain represents an off-target read in a library built for alpha chains; its size is of limited meaning. J is TRBJ2-1 and V is TRBV20-1; 9 nucleotides match TRBD2. V lost 3 bases and J lost 6; bases outside the gene matches: 6. CDR3 length: 14 residues. Germline values: CDR1 DFQATT, CDR2 SNEGSKA (reference sequence). The CDR3 loop is CSASPASGTNEQFF. DNA for the CDR3: TGCAGTGCTAGCCCCGCTAGCGGGACCAATGAGCAGTTCTTC.

This clonotype has a handful of counts. Because the library targeted alpha chains, this beta chain is an off-target read whose size means little. V and J are TRBV7-2 and TRBJ2-3, with D uncertain. From germline, CDR1 is SGHTA and CDR2 FQGNSA. Trimming left V 3 bases short and J 5 bases short, with 12 bases between. The CDR3 is made up of 14 amino acids. The CDR3 reads CASSFPPPLDTQYF. CDR3 in DNA: TGTGCCAGCAGCTTCCCCCCCCCTCTAGATACGCAGTATTTT. Full variable domain (missing parts from reference TRBV7-2 and TRBJ2-3): GAGVSQSPSNKVTEKGKDVELRCDPISGHTALYWYRQSLGQGLEFLIYFQGNSAPDKSGLPSDRFSAERTGGSVSTLTIQRTQQEDSAVYLCASSFPPPLDTQYFGPGTRLTVL.

This clonotype was picked up many times. This beta chain is a stray sequence in a library constructed for alpha chains; its clone size is not meaningful. The chain has TRBV30 and TRBJ1-1; maybe TRBD1 (6 bases). CDR3 length: 13 residues. V shed 1 base and J shed 1 base, with 7 bases lying between them. Per the germline V gene, CDR1 is GTSNPN and CDR2 is SVGIG (reference sequence). The CDR3 coding sequence is TGTGCCTGGAGTGACAGGGCGAACACTGAAGCTTTCTTT. It specifies CAWSDRANTEAFF.

In its sample, this clonotype was seen many times. This beta chain slipped into a library made for alpha chains as a stray read, so its size is not meaningful. V gene TRBV19 combines with J gene TRBJ1-1; D might be TRBD1 (5 bases). Germline values: CDR1 LNHDA, CDR2 SQIVND (reference sequence). CDR3 length equals 14 residues. V was trimmed by 4 bases and J by 0 bases, leaving 9 bases between them. DNA of the CDR3: TGTGCCAGTAGTACGAAGGGGTTGAACACTGAAGCTTTCTTT. It translates to CASSTKGLNTEAFF.

The table lists this clonotype with many counts. Because this beta chain is a stray read in a library intended to capture alpha chains, its abundance should not be given much weight. The chain uses TRBV15 and TRBJ2-1; tentative D call: TRBD2 (7 bases). The germline V gene encodes CDR1 LNHNV and CDR2 YYDKDF (reference sequence). CDR3 size: 15 residues. The V end was cut by 1 base, the J end by 9 bases, with 16 bases between. The CDR3 region is CATSRVGGAGSEQFF. As DNA, the CDR3 is TGTGCCACCAGCAGAGTTGGGGGGGCGGGTTCTGAGCAGTTCTTC.